The clone carrying this T cell receptor (beta chain) is a singleton in its sample. Its target is not known. Data came from immunoSEQ multiplex PCR; TCRdb stores just in-frame clones and leaves some out. The sample has about 120,000 clones, 90% to 95% seen once. The ends were cut back, 4 bases at V and 7 bases at J, with 13 bases in the middle. Germline CDR1 is MDHEN and CDR2 is SYDVKM. The CDR3 is 13 amino acids. The source of the sample is a study of OX40 agonist ivuxolimab in advanced cancers. Study-wide findings and caveats: Antigen specificity remained undetermined for the expanded peripheral T cells. CD8+ T cells showed, on average, more clonal expansion than CD4+ cells. Patients with a partial response at 0.1-3.0 mg/kg had among the lowest clonal expansion.

The sequence was obtained from an adult with an advanced solid tumor such as melanoma, head and neck, liver or kidney cancer. The genes are TRBV28 and TRBJ1-2; D perhaps matches TRBD1 (6 bases). The sequenced sample was CD4+ or CD8+ T cells sorted from blood, obtained in a trial of the OX40 agonist ivuxolimab. DNA of the CDR3: TGTGCCAGCAGTTCACAGGGTCGGGTTGGCTACACCTTC. Translation: CASSSQGRVGYTF.